This T cell receptor beta chain is drawn from a study of blood T cell repertoires in COVID-19. Study overall: Sources were T cells, B-cell-depleted T cells, or PBMCs; the material itself was cDNA or gDNA.

CDR1 is DFQATT, CDR2 SNEGSKA, per germline (reference sequence). V was pared by 3 bases and J by 8 bases, with 7 bases of the junction left unmatched. The CDR3 runs to 15 residues. Clones were sequenced by immunoSEQ multiplex PCR, and TCRdb holds only the in-frame ones, with some missing. The sample holds around 80,000 clones, approximately 81% seen once. The sample was peripheral blood. The chain couples TRBV20-1 to TRBJ1-6; 10 positions agree with TRBD1. The TCR comes from an elderly woman with active or convalescent COVID-19. This CDR3 is CSASRTTGGDSPLHF. DNA for the CDR3: TGCAGTGCTAGTAGGACGACAGGGGGCGATTCACCCCTCCACTTT.